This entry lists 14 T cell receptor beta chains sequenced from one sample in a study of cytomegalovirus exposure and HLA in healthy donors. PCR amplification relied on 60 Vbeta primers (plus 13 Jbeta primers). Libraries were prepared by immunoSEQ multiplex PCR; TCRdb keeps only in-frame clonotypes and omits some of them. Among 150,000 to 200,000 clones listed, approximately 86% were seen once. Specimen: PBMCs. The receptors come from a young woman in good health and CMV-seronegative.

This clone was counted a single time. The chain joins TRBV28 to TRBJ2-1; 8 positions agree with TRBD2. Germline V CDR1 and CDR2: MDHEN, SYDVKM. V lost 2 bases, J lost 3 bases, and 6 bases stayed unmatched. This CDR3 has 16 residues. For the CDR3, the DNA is TGTGCCAGCAGTTTAGCGGGGGGACCCAGCTACAATGAGCAGTTCTTC. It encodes CASSLAGGPSYNEQFF.

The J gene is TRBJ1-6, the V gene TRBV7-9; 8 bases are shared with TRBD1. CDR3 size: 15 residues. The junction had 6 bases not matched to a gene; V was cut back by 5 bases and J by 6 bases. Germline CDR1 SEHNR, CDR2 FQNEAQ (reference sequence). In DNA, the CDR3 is TGTGCCAGCAGCAACTTAGGACAGGGTAATTCACCCCTCCACTTT. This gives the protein CASSNLGQGNSPLHF.

The CDR3 here is CASSLQGTVNYGYTF. The CDR3 coding sequence is TGTGCCAGCAGCTTACAAGGGACAGTCAACTATGGCTACACCTTC. This rearrangement joins TRBV5-6 to TRBJ1-2; 7 nucleotides line up with TRBD1. V was clipped by 2 bases and J by 2 bases; unmatched bases: 6. Per the germline V gene, CDR1 is SGHDT and CDR2 is YYEEEE. This CDR3 is 15 amino acids long.

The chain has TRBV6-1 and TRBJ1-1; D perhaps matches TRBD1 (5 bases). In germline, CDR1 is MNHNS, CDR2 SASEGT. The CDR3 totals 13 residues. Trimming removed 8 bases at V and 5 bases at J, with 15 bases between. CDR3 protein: CASPSTGGTEAFF. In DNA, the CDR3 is TGTGCCAGCCCTTCAACGGGGGGAACTGAAGCTTTCTTT.

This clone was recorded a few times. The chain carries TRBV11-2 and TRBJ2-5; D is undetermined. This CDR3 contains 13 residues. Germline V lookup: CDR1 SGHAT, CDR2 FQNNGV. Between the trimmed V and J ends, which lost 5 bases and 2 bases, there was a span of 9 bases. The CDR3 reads CASSRLEQETQYF. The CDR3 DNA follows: TGTGCCAGCAGCCGACTGGAACAAGAGACCCAGTACTTC.

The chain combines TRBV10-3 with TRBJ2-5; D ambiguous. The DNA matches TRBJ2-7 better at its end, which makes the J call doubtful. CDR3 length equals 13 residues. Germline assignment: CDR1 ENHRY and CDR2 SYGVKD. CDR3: CATSVRSRYEQYF. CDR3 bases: TGTGCCACCTCGGTGAGGAGTCGGTACGAGCAGTACTTC.

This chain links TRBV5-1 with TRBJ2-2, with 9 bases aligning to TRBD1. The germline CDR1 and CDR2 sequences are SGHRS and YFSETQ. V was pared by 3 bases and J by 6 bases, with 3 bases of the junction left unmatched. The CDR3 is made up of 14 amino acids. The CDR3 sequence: CASSWTGEAGELFF. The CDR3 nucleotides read TGCGCCAGCAGCTGGACAGGGGAGGCCGGGGAGCTGTTTTTT.

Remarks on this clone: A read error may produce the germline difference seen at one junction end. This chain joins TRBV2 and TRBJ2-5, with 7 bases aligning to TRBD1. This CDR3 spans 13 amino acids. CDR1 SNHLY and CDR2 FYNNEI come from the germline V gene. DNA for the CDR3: TGTGCCAGCAGGAAGGGACAGAAAGAGGCCCAGTACTTC. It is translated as CASRKGQKEAQYF.

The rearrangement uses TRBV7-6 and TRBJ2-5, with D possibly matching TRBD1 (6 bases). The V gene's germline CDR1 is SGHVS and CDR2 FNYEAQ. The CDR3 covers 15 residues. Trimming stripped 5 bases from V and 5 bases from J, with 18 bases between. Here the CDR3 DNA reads TGTGCCAGCAGCCCCCCTGGGGGCCCGGGGGAGACCCAGTACTTC. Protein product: CASSPPGGPGETQYF.

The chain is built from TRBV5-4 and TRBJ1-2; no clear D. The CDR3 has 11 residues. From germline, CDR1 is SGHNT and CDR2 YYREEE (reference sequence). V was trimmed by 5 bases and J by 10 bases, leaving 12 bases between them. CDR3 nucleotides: TGTGCCAGCAGGTCTGAGGAGACCTACACCTTC. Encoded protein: CASRSEETYTF.

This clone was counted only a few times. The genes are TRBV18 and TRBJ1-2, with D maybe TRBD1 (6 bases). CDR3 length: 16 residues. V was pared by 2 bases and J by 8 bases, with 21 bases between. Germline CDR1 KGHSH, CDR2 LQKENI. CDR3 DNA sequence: TGTGCCAGCTCACCATTGCTCGCCAGGGGAAGGGAAGGCTACACCTTC. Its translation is CASSPLLARGREGYTF.

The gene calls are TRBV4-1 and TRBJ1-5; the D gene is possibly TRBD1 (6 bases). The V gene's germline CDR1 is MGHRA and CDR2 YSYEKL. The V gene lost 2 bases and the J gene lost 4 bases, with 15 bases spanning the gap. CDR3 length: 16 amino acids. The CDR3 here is CASSQIPGARNQPQHF. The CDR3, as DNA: TGCGCCAGCAGCCAAATTCCAGGGGCACGGAATCAGCCCCAGCATTTT.

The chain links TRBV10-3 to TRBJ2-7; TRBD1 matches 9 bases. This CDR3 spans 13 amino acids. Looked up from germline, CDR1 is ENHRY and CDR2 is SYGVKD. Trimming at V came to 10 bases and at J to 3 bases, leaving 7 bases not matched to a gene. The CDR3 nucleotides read TGTGCCACCGTCGCGGGACAGGGCTACGAGCAGTACTTC. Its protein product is CATVAGQGYEQYF.

The CDR3: CASSQAGQGAMDTIYF. The CDR3 DNA reads as TGTGCCAGCAGCCAAGCAGGGCAGGGGGCGATGGACACCATATATTTT. The rearrangement joins TRBV14 to TRBJ1-3, with 8 bases matching TRBD1. The CDR3 runs 16 residues. Germline V CDR1 and CDR2: SGHDN, FVKESK. V gave up 1 base and J gave up 8 bases; unmatched junction bases: 10.